This T cell receptor beta chain is drawn from a study of blood T cell repertoires in COVID-19. Across the whole study: The United States, Italy and Spain were the sources of the acute and convalescent COVID-19 samples.

This CDR3 contains 16 residues. V was pared by 3 bases and J by 2 bases, with 15 bases between. Germline assignment: CDR1 LNHDA and CDR2 SQIVND (reference sequence). This clone was seen more than once but under ten times. In the source study's methods: It was from reference gene primer amplification that nucleated cell counts were estimated. TCRdb's copy holds only in-frame clones and misses some; the assay was immunoSEQ multiplex PCR. From that table come the V and J calls and clone size; the DNA was used to work out D and trimming. Among about 48,000 clones listed, approximately 81% were seen once. This TCR derives from a woman aged 60 to 75 with acute or convalescent COVID-19. The specimen was peripheral blood. The chain has TRBV19 and TRBJ2-3; D may be TRBD1 (5 bases). The DNA of the CDR3 is TGTGCCAGTAGTATCCTCACGGACACCAACACAGATACGCAGTATTTT. Encoded protein: CASSILTDTNTDTQYF.